This T cell receptor beta chain was profiled in a study of beta chain features in type 1 diabetes. Findings of the study overall: Shorter templates may be favored by PCR, equally so in patients and controls.

Using CD45RO/CCR7/CD25/CD127/CD95/CD27, CD4+ naive, central memory, regulatory and stem cell-like memory cells were sorted. Post-sort purity exceeded 95% for all sorted populations. TCRB transcripts that were expressed got sequenced, as all of the isolated RNA had been reverse transcribed. The protocol was immunoSEQ multiplex PCR, while the TCRdb copy is restricted to in-frame clones and leaves out a portion. The sample holds 310,000 or so clones, under 8.5% seen once. Germline values: CDR1 SGHKS, CDR2 YYEKEE (reference sequence). Trimming shortened V by 3 bases and J by 2 bases, and 9 bases separated the two germline ends. The CDR3 contains 13 residues. The sample holds a few counts of this clone. Its antigen is undetermined.

The chain carries TRBV5-5 and TRBJ2-7; D uncertain. The specimen sequenced was central memory CD4+ T cells from blood. This clonotype was obtained from a woman aged 18-29 years in good health. CDR3 region: CASSWQSTYEQYF. The CDR3, as DNA: TGTGCCAGCAGCTGGCAGAGCACCTACGAGCAGTACTTC. Using reference TRBV5-5 and TRBJ2-7 for the parts outside the CDR3, the full variable domain is DAGVTQSPTHLIKTRGQQVTLRCSPISGHKSVSWYQQVLGQGPQFIFQYYEKEERGRGNFPDRFSARQFPNYSSELNVNALLLGDSALYLCASSWQSTYEQYFGPGTRLTVT.